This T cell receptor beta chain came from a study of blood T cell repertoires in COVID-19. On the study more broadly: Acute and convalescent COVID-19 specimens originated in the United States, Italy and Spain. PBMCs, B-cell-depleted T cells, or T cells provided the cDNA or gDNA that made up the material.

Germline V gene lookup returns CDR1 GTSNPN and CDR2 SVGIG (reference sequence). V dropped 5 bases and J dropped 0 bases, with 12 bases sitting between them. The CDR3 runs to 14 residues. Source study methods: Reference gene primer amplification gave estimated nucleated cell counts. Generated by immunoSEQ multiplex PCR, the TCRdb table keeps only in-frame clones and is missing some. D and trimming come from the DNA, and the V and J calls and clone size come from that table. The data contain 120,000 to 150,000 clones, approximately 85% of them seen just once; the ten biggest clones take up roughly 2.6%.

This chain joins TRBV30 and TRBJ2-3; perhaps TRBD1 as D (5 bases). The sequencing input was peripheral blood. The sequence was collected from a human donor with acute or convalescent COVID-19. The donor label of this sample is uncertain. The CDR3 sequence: CAWGAQLSTDTQYF. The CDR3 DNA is TGTGCCTGGGGGGCCCAGCTTAGCACAGATACGCAGTATTTT.